This T cell receptor (beta chain) was profiled in a study of blood T cell repertoires in COVID-19. Study summary: Some COVID-19 samples were acute and others convalescent; all came from the United States, Italy and Spain. PBMCs, B-cell-depleted T cells, or T cells provided the cDNA or gDNA that made up the material.

In the authors' workflow: Estimated nucleated cell counts came from reference gene primer amplification. Profiling relied on immunoSEQ multiplex PCR, and the TCRdb table lists in-frame clones only, not all of them. The DNA was the basis for D and trimming; V, J and clone size are from that table. The repertoire holds 160,000 or so clones, 75% to 90% seen once, with 2% to 3% in the top ten. The CDR3 runs 15 residues. Germline-derived CDR1 and CDR2 are SEHNR and FQNEAQ (reference sequence). V was clipped by 3 bases and J by 1 base; unmatched bases: 5. The rearrangement joins TRBV7-9 to TRBJ1-1, with TRBD1 matching over 7 bases. The TCR comes from a woman in her 70s with acute or convalescent COVID-19. The sample was peripheral blood. In nucleotides, the CDR3 is TGTGCCAGCAGCTTGCGGGACAGCCAGAACACTGAAGCTTTCTTT. As protein: CASSLRDSQNTEAFF.